Following are 25 T cell receptor beta chains from one sample sequenced in a study of T cell changes during pregnancy in multiple sclerosis. Here immunoSEQ multiplex PCR was the method, and the copy in TCRdb shows in-frame clones only, minus some. The sample lists approximately 40,000 clones; approximately 90% were seen once. Here the sequenced sample was CD4+ T cells from peripheral blood mononuclear cells, taken in the third trimester of pregnancy. Every receptor here comes from a female donor with multiple sclerosis, enrolled in a pregnancy study.

The chain links TRBV10-3 to TRBJ2-7, with D possibly TRBD1 on 6 matching bases. Germline lookup yields CDR1 ENHRY and CDR2 SYGVKD. Trimming shortened V by 8 bases and J by 2 bases, and 19 bases separated the two germline ends. The CDR3 contains 15 residues. The CDR3 DNA reads as TGTGCCATCCTACGGGACAACAAAAACCCCTACGAGCAGTACTTC. Its translation is CAILRDNKNPYEQYF.

The CDR3 DNA sequence: TGTGCCAGCAGCTTAACTGGGACAGCCTACAATGAGCAGTTCTTC. It encodes CASSLTGTAYNEQFF. The chain carries TRBV7-3 and TRBJ2-1; 7 bases agree with TRBD1. This CDR3 is 15 amino acids long. Trimming at V came to 0 bases and at J to 2 bases, leaving 1 base not matched to a gene. Germline V lookup: CDR1 SGHTA, CDR2 FQGTGA.

The chain joins TRBV19 to TRBJ2-7, with 8 bases identical to TRBD1. Losses at the gene ends were 5 bases for V and 6 bases for J; bases not matched to a gene: 9. The CDR3 runs 14 residues. CDR1 is LNHDA, CDR2 SQIVND, per germline (reference sequence). The DNA for the CDR3 is TGTGCCAGTAGTCCGAGGACAGGGAGAGGCGAGCAGTACTTC. It codes for CASSPRTGRGEQYF. Full variable domain (missing parts from reference TRBV19 and TRBJ2-7): DGGITQSPKYLFRKEGQNVTLSCEQNLNHDAMYWYRQDPGQGLRLIYYSQIVNDFQKGDIAEGYSVSREKKESFPLTVTSAQKNPTAFYLCASSPRTGRGEQYFGPGTRLTVT.

This clone occurred once. The CDR3 bases are TGTGCCAGCAGTTTGGGGGGACAGCTCACCGGGGAGCTGTTTTTT. Its translation is CASSLGGQLTGELFF. This chain joins TRBV28 and TRBJ2-2; tentative D call: TRBD1 (7 bases). Germline CDR1 MDHEN, CDR2 SYDVKM. V lost 3 bases to trimming and J lost 4 bases, with 12 bases between them. This CDR3 spans 15 amino acids.

V gene TRBV29-1 combines with J gene TRBJ1-4; no clear D. With 7 bases removed from V and 5 bases from J, the gap between germline ends came to 5 bases. Germline V lookup: CDR1 SQVTM, CDR2 ANQGSEA. The CDR3 is 10 amino acids. CDR3 nucleotide sequence: TGCAGCGCGTTGAATGAAAAACTGTTTTTT. It encodes CSALNEKLFF.

For the CDR3, the DNA is TGTGCCAGCAGCTCTGTCTACGAGCAGTACTTC. Translated: CASSSVYEQYF. The chain combines TRBV7-2 with TRBJ2-7; unclear D gene. V was cut by 4 bases and J by 3 bases, with 4 bases left in between. Germline V gene data show CDR1 as SGHTA and CDR2 as FQGNSA. This CDR3 is 11 amino acids long.

The DNA of the CDR3 is TGTGCCAGCAGCTTTGACGGGACAGCGAACTATGGCTACACCTTC. Translation: CASSFDGTANYGYTF. The chain is built from TRBV7-9 and TRBJ1-2, with TRBD1 matching over 7 bases. The germline gives CDR1 SEHNR, CDR2 FQNEAQ (reference sequence). V lost 3 bases and J lost 2; bases outside the gene matches: 6. CDR3 length: 15 residues.

This chain uses TRBV14 with TRBJ2-5; TRBD1 agrees at 7 bases. This CDR3 contains 15 residues. V shed 4 bases, J shed 5 bases, and the junction held 10 bases outside the gene matches. CDR1 is SGHDN, CDR2 FVKESK, per germline. CDR3 loop: CASSRRKGAWETQYF. Written as DNA, the CDR3 is TGTGCCAGCAGCCGTAGGAAGGGGGCTTGGGAGACCCAGTACTTC.

The chain couples TRBV19 to TRBJ2-5; 7 bases are shared with TRBD1. Germline V gene data show CDR1 as LNHDA and CDR2 as SQIVND (reference sequence). The CDR3 extends over 15 amino acids. The trim removed 5 bases at V and 5 bases at J, leaving 11 bases unmatched. The CDR3 is CASSVRGQSDETQYF. The DNA of the CDR3 is TGTGCCAGTAGTGTCCGGGGACAGTCAGATGAGACCCAGTACTTC.

V gene TRBV5-4 combines with J gene TRBJ2-5; 11 positions agree with TRBD2. With 3 bases clipped from V and 2 bases from J, the junction kept 3 bases outside the gene matches. This CDR3 is built from 15 residues. The V gene's germline CDR1 is SGHNT and CDR2 YYREEE (reference sequence). The CDR3 DNA reads as TGTGCCAGCAGCTCGGGACTAGCGGAACAAGAGACCCAGTACTTC. The encoded protein is CASSSGLAEQETQYF.

The chain couples TRBV7-2 to TRBJ2-6; D not certain. The CDR3 spans 14 residues. Germline V gives CDR1 SGHTA, CDR2 FQGNSA. V was cut by 0 bases and J by 2 bases, with 2 bases left in between. The CDR3 DNA sequence: TGTGCCAGCAGCTTAGCCGCTGGGGCCAACGTCCTGACTTTC. It codes for CASSLAAGANVLTF.

The chain joins TRBV7-2 to TRBJ2-1; the match to TRBD2 covers 11 bases. Germline V gene data show CDR1 as SGHTA and CDR2 as FQGNSA. The CDR3 runs to 17 residues. Germline trimming cut 5 bases from V and 9 bases from J; bases unmatched to any gene: 15. Written as DNA, the CDR3 is TGTGCCAGCAGCACCCCCTCAGGGCTAGCGGGAGGAAGTGAGCAGTTCTTC. Translating gives CASSTPSGLAGGSEQFF.

The chain is built from TRBV7-9 and TRBJ2-1, with 8 bases aligning to TRBD1. V lost 0 bases and J lost 8; bases outside the gene matches: 12. This CDR3 region has 17 residues. The V gene's germline CDR1 is SEHNR and CDR2 FQNEAQ (reference sequence). CDR3 nucleotide sequence: TGTGCCAGCAGCTTAGCTCCGGGACAGGTGACCAGGGATGAGCAGTTCTTC. Its translation: CASSLAPGQVTRDEQFF.

This sequence joins TRBV6-5 and TRBJ2-7; D perhaps matches TRBD1 (6 bases). The CDR3 length is 14 residues. Germline V gives CDR1 MNHEY, CDR2 SVGAGI. V lost 6 bases to trimming and J lost 3 bases, with 15 bases between them. CDR3 nucleotides: TGTGCCAGCAGAGAAACCGGGACATACTACGAGCAGTACTTC. This gives the protein CASRETGTYYEQYF.

This clone was observed once. The chain joins TRBV11-2 to TRBJ1-2; no clear D. V was shortened by 3 bases and J by 1 base, with 6 bases between the two germline ends. Germline V gene lookup returns CDR1 SGHAT and CDR2 FQNNGV. This CDR3 comprises 13 residues. CDR3 in DNA: TGTGCCAGCAGCTTCACAGATAACTATGGCTACACCTTC. Its translation is CASSFTDNYGYTF.

The rearrangement uses TRBV21-1 and TRBJ2-3; the table's D call TRBD2 went unverified against the DNA. TRBV21-1 is a pseudogene segment. CDR3 length equals 14 residues. CDR3 in DNA: TGTGCCAGCGAGCCACTAGCGAAGACAGATACGCAGTATTTT. Protein sequence: CASEPLAKTDTQYF.

The CDR3 loop reads CATSRDRARMSSYEQYF. The CDR3, as DNA: TGTGCCACCAGCAGAGATCGTGCGCGGATGAGCTCCTACGAGCAGTACTTC. The rearrangement uses TRBV15 and TRBJ2-7; D unresolved. Germline loops: CDR1 LNHNV, CDR2 YYDKDF (reference sequence). The ends were cut back, 0 bases at V and 0 bases at J, with 15 bases in the middle. CDR3 length: 17 amino acids. Supplemented by reference TRBV15 and TRBJ2-7, the full variable domain reads DAMVIQNPRYQVTQFGKPVTLSCSQTLNHNVMYWYQQKSSQAPKLLFHYYDKDFNNEADTPDNFQSRRPNTSFCFLDIRSPGLGDTAMYLCATSRDRARMSSYEQYFGPGTRLTVT.

J is TRBJ2-7 and V is TRBV7-9, with D unclear. Trimming stripped 5 bases from V and 0 bases from J, with 11 bases between. Looked up from germline, CDR1 is SEHNR and CDR2 is FQNEAQ (reference sequence). CDR3 size: 14 residues. CDR3 nucleotide sequence: TGTGCCAGCAGCCCCGGCGGTATCTCCTACGAGCAGTACTTC. This encodes CASSPGGISYEQYF.

The rearrangement uses TRBV19 and TRBJ1-2, with D possibly being TRBD1 (6 bases). Germline assignment: CDR1 LNHDA and CDR2 SQIVND (reference sequence). The CDR3 length is 13 residues. Trimming cost V 6 bases and J 4 bases, with 12 bases left between them. The CDR3 coding sequence is TGTGCCAGTAGACCTGGACAGCTCTATGGCTACACCTTC. This gives the protein CASRPGQLYGYTF.

The V and J genes are TRBV18 and TRBJ2-7, with 7 bases aligning to TRBD1. This CDR3 is built from 14 residues. V gave up 4 bases and J gave up 2 bases; unmatched junction bases: 5. Per the germline V gene, CDR1 is KGHSH and CDR2 is LQKENI. The CDR3 reads CASSQHRGAYEQYF. For the CDR3, the DNA is TGTGCCAGCTCACAGCACAGGGGAGCCTACGAGCAGTACTTC.

The V and J genes are TRBV5-4 and TRBJ2-7, with 15 bases lining up with TRBD2. There are 15 residues in the CDR3. CDR1 and CDR2 from the germline V gene are SGHNT and YYREEE (reference sequence). With V trimmed by 2 bases and J by 7 bases, 4 bases remained unmatched. This chain's CDR3 is CASSLGLAGGREQYF. The CDR3 DNA is TGTGCCAGCAGCTTAGGACTAGCGGGAGGGAGGGAGCAGTACTTC.

The V gene is TRBV19, the J gene TRBJ2-5; 10 bases map to TRBD1. The CDR3 sequence is 14 residues long. Germline assignment: CDR1 LNHDA and CDR2 SQIVND (reference sequence). The J segment lost 5 bases and the V segment lost 8 bases, leaving 8 bases of the junction unmatched. This CDR3 is CASSRDRGVETQYF. CDR3 nucleotide sequence: TGTGCCAGTTCCAGGGACAGGGGAGTGGAGACCCAGTACTTC.

The chain links TRBV7-9 to TRBJ1-3; possible D gene TRBD1, 6 bases. This CDR3 has 18 amino acids. The V and J ends lost 4 bases and 0 bases respectively, with 19 bases between them. CDR1 is SEHNR and CDR2 is FQNEAQ in the germline V gene (reference sequence). Here the CDR3 DNA reads TGTGCCAGCAGCTCGATCAGGGACACTTCCCACTCTGGAAACACCATATATTTT. Translated, it gives CASSSIRDTSHSGNTIYF.

This chain links TRBV5-6 with TRBJ1-1; D call uncertain. The V and J ends lost 1 base and 0 bases respectively, with 7 bases between them. The length of the CDR3 is 14 residues. From germline, CDR1 is SGHDT and CDR2 YYEEEE. CDR3 protein: CASSLNSLNTEAFF. CDR3 DNA sequence: TGTGCCAGCAGCTTGAACAGCCTGAACACTGAAGCTTTCTTT.

This clone was picked up one time. The chain is built from TRBV5-4 and TRBJ2-7, with 8 bases matching TRBD2. The CDR3 has 14 residues. With 5 bases clipped from V and 3 bases from J, the junction kept 7 bases outside the gene matches. The germline gives CDR1 SGHNT, CDR2 YYREEE (reference sequence). As DNA, the CDR3 is TGTGCCAGCAGTCCGGGACTAGTAAGCTACGAGCAGTACTTC. Translation: CASSPGLVSYEQYF.